This T cell receptor beta chain was recorded in a study of blood T cell repertoires in COVID-19. Study-level information: Whether acute or convalescent, the COVID-19 samples came from the United States, Italy and Spain.

In the study's own analysis: For nucleated cells, counts were estimated from reference gene primer amplification. Some clones are missing from TCRdb's copy, which holds only in-frame ones; the method was immunoSEQ multiplex PCR. V and J calls and clone size come straight from that table; D and trimming were deduced from the DNA. Of some 97,000 clones detected, just over 90% appear once; the ten largest clones hold about 2.2%. V gave up 1 base and J gave up 6 bases; unmatched junction bases: 2. The CDR3 length is 13 residues. Germline lookup yields CDR1 MDHEN and CDR2 SYDVKM. The V call is TRBV28, the J call TRBJ2-7; 8 bases align to TRBD1. Sequencing was performed on peripheral blood. This clonotype originated in a man aged 45-65 years with active COVID-19. Here the CDR3 DNA reads TGTGCCAGCAGTTTATTTGGGACAGGCGAGCAGTACGTC. Translated: CASSLFGTGEQYV.